This T cell receptor beta chain appears in the sequencing data of a study of T-cell reconstitution after alpha-beta-depleted transplantation in children. In this sample, this clonotype turned up a few times. Unique molecular identifiers were incorporated when the TCRbeta library was constructed. One entry per CDR3 protein, called by TCRdb with MiXCR from the PCR reads. The top ten hold approximately 3% of the sample, which has about 540,000 distinct CDR3 sequences, 15% to 20% seen once. Deletions cut 3 bases from V and 7 bases from J, with 4 bases between. In germline, CDR1 is SNHLY, CDR2 FYNNEI. CDR3 length: 10 residues.

Sample: PBMCs from the stem cell graft donor, taken from the stem cell graft. The receptor comes from a human donor who donated a stem cell graft to a child with acute lymphoblastic leukemia. This sequence joins TRBV2 and TRBJ2-7; D ambiguous. The CDR3 nucleotides read TGTGCCAGCAGTGATTTGGAGCAGTACTTC. As protein: CASSDLEQYF.